This TCR beta chain was found in a study of blood T cell repertoires in COVID-19. The wider study: Material from acute and convalescent COVID-19 was sourced from the United States, Italy and Spain. PBMCs, B-cell-depleted T cells, or T cells were the source of the cDNA or gDNA that made up the material.

This CDR3 region has 15 residues. The V end lost 0 bases, the J end lost 2 bases, and 12 bases lay between the germline ends. Germline V gene lookup returns CDR1 SGDLS and CDR2 YYNGEE. As handled by the study authors: Researchers report that nucleated cell counts were estimated from reference gene primer amplification. The data were produced by immunoSEQ multiplex PCR, yet TCRdb's version contains in-frame clones alone and is incomplete. The DNA was the basis for D and trimming; V, J and clone size are from that table. The sample includes 90,000 to 150,000 clones, more than 80% of them seen just once.

The sequenced material came from peripheral blood. The sequence was obtained from a human donor in a cohort sampled during active COVID-19. V and J are TRBV9 and TRBJ2-7, with D possibly TRBD1 on 6 matching bases. CDR3 region: CASSVEAGVTYEQYF. The CDR3, as DNA: TGTGCCAGCAGCGTAGAGGCAGGGGTCACCTACGAGCAGTACTTC.